The next 32 T cell receptor beta chains were all read from a single sample in a study of blood T cell repertoires in COVID-19. Some clones are missing from TCRdb's copy, which holds only in-frame ones; the method was immunoSEQ multiplex PCR. Altogether roughly 69,000 clones are present, 84% being singletons, with the ten largest covering more than 10%. Sequencing was performed on peripheral blood. These receptor sequences come from a man in his fifties with COVID-19, enrolled during active disease.

The rearrangement joins TRBV6-1 to TRBJ1-4; 8 bases agree with TRBD1. Trimming removed 6 bases from V and 7 bases from J; junction bases left unmatched: 13. The CDR3 extends over 16 amino acids. The germline CDR1 and CDR2 sequences are MNHNS and SASEGT. The chain's CDR3 is CASRESQGGPFEKLFF. The CDR3 nucleotides are TGTGCCAGCAGAGAATCACAGGGGGGACCTTTTGAAAAACTGTTTTTT.

The chain joins TRBV5-4 to TRBJ2-5; 10 nucleotides agree with TRBD1. Losses at the gene ends were 4 bases for V and 2 bases for J; bases not matched to a gene: 2. The CDR3 is 14 residues long. CDR1 SGHNT and CDR2 YYREEE come from the germline V gene (reference sequence). Here the CDR3 reads CASSLDRGQETQYF. The CDR3, as DNA: TGTGCCAGCAGCCTGGACAGGGGGCAAGAGACCCAGTACTTC.

The table lists this clone with a few counts. The chain employs TRBV12-5 and TRBJ1-5; 8 positions agree with TRBD1. V lost 3 bases, J lost 7 bases, and 8 bases stayed unmatched. The CDR3 is 15 amino acids. Germline V gene lookup returns CDR1 LGHNT and CDR2 FRNRAP. CDR3 residues: CASGLEQGEKQPQHF. The DNA for the CDR3 is TGTGCTAGTGGTTTAGAACAGGGGGAAAAGCAGCCCCAGCATTTT.

In its sample, this clone is large. The genes are TRBV19 and TRBJ2-3; unclear D gene. CDR3 length: 10 amino acids. V shed 9 bases and J shed 5 bases, with 6 bases lying between them. Germline assignment: CDR1 LNHDA and CDR2 SQIVND (reference sequence). CDR3 protein: CASHGDTQYF. CDR3 bases: TGTGCCAGCCACGGAGATACGCAGTATTTT.

This clone was detected only once. The genes are TRBV6-1 and TRBJ1-1; no firm D call. Trimming stripped 3 bases from V and 2 bases from J, with 16 bases between. The CDR3 totals 16 residues. Germline CDR1 reads MNHNS; CDR2 reads SASEGT. The DNA of the CDR3 is TGTGCCAGCAGTGAGTCCCATTTCTCGGTAAACACTGAAGCTTTCTTT. Translating gives CASSESHFSVNTEAFF.

This clone was counted only a few times. The gene calls are TRBV27 and TRBJ1-5, with D hard to call. Germline loops: CDR1 MNHEY, CDR2 SMNVEV (reference sequence). The CDR3 covers 15 residues. Trimming removed 2 bases at V and 3 bases at J, with 11 bases between. The CDR3 region is CASSLGRGFNQPQHF. The CDR3 DNA follows: TGTGCCAGCAGTTTAGGACGGGGTTTCAATCAGCCCCAGCATTTT.

This clone was seen only a few times. The V and J genes are TRBV30 and TRBJ1-5; no clear D. The CDR3 consists of 13 residues. The ends were cut back, 2 bases at V and 1 base at J, with 6 bases in the middle. Germline V gene lookup returns CDR1 GTSNPN and CDR2 SVGIG (reference sequence). The CDR3 sequence is CAWSIESNQPQHF. The DNA for the CDR3 is TGTGCCTGGAGTATAGAGAGCAATCAGCCCCAGCATTTT. The whole variable domain, remainder taken from reference TRBV30 and TRBJ1-5, is SQTIHQWPATLVQPVGSPLSLECTVEGTSNPNLYWYRQAAGRGLQLLFYSVGIGQISSEVPQNLSASRPQDRQFILSSKKLLLSDSGFYLCAWSIESNQPQHFGDGTRLSIL.

This clone has only a few counts. This chain connects TRBV20-1 to TRBJ2-2, with D possibly TRBD1 on 5 matching bases. CDR1 and CDR2 from the germline V gene are DFQATT and SNEGSKA (reference sequence). This CDR3 comprises 11 residues. Trimming left V 6 bases short and J 8 bases short, with 10 bases between. DNA for the CDR3: TGCAGTGCGCCCAGGGATGGGGAGCTGTTTTTT. Translation gives CSAPRDGELFF.

The rearrangement links TRBV2 to TRBJ2-2; a weak D match, TRBD1 (5 bases). The germline V and J ends were trimmed by 1 base and 5 bases, with 8 bases remaining between them. Germline V gene data show CDR1 as SNHLY and CDR2 as FYNNEI. The CDR3 totals 14 residues. CDR3 region: CASSEGTHTGELFF. The DNA for the CDR3 is TGTGCCAGCAGTGAAGGGACACATACCGGGGAGCTGTTTTTT.

The chain uses TRBV11-2 and TRBJ1-1; 10 nucleotides line up with TRBD1. The germline V gene encodes CDR1 SGHAT and CDR2 FQNNGV. Trimming at V came to 2 bases and at J to 4 bases, leaving 4 bases not matched to a gene. The CDR3 covers 15 residues. The CDR3 region has the DNA TGTGCCAGCAGCTTACTCAGGACAGGGGGCACTGAAGCTTTCTTT. Its protein product is CASSLLRTGGTEAFF.

The chain has TRBV2 and TRBJ2-1; D gene unclear. The CDR3 runs 12 residues. V was cut by 2 bases and J by 9 bases, with 8 bases left in between. Germline-derived CDR1 and CDR2 are SNHLY and FYNNEI. The CDR3 bases are TGTGCCAGCAGTGAACCCCCAGGTGAGCAGTTCTTC. Amino acids: CASSEPPGEQFF.

The chain has TRBV11-2 and TRBJ2-5; 7 bases agree with TRBD2. Germline lookup yields CDR1 SGHAT and CDR2 FQNNGV. J was trimmed by 4 bases and V by 3 bases; bases with no gene match: 11. The CDR3 is 16 residues long. CDR3 loop: CASSFYSGSNPETQYF. The CDR3 coding sequence is TGTGCCAGCAGCTTTTATAGCGGGTCAAACCCAGAGACCCAGTACTTC.

This clone was seen a handful of times. The V call is TRBV7-2, the J call TRBJ2-7, with 13 bases identical to TRBD2. V shed 5 bases and J 6 bases; nucleotides not matched to a gene: 10. CDR1 is SGHTA, CDR2 FQGNSA, per germline. The CDR3 consists of 16 residues. DNA of the CDR3: TGTGCCAGCAGCCCTCAGTCGGGACTAGCGGGGACCGAGCAGTACTTC. Its protein product is CASSPQSGLAGTEQYF.

This chain links TRBV9 with TRBJ2-1, with D possibly being TRBD2 (6 bases). CDR1 is SGDLS, CDR2 YYNGEE, per germline. The CDR3 loop spans 15 amino acids. V was pared by 4 bases and J by 3 bases, with 14 bases between. The CDR3 nucleotides read TGTGCCAGCAGCCCTTTACTAGCTTTCTACAATGAGCAGTTCTTC. This sequence encodes CASSPLLAFYNEQFF.

This chain connects TRBV5-4 to TRBJ2-7; TRBD2 matches at 11 bases. V dropped 4 bases and J dropped 2; count of bases not matched to a gene: 5. Germline CDR1 reads SGHNT; CDR2 reads YYREEE (reference sequence). This CDR3 has 15 amino acids. The CDR3 nucleotides read TGTGCCAGCAGCCCCGCGACTAGCGGGGCCTACGAGCAGTACTTC. It is translated as CASSPATSGAYEQYF.

The CDR3 coding sequence is TGTGCCAGCAGCTTGGAAGGGACAGGGCCTTACGAGCAGTACTTC. Translating it yields CASSLEGTGPYEQYF. The rearrangement joins TRBV5-5 to TRBJ2-7, with 9 bases matching TRBD1. The V gene end was trimmed by 0 bases and the J gene end by 4 bases; junction bases not matched to a gene: 5. The germline CDR1 and CDR2 sequences are SGHKS and YYEKEE (reference sequence). The length of the CDR3 is 15 residues.

CDR3 sequence reads: CASSYSGTGANQPQHF. DNA of the CDR3: TGTGCCAGCAGTTACTCCGGGACAGGGGCAAATCAGCCCCAGCATTTT. V usage is TRBV6-5 and J usage is TRBJ1-5, with TRBD1 identical over 10 bases. The germline V gene encodes CDR1 MNHEY and CDR2 SVGAGI. The CDR3 totals 16 residues. The J segment lost 4 bases and the V segment lost 0 bases, leaving 3 bases of the junction unmatched.

The rearrangement links TRBV30 to TRBJ1-2, with D perhaps matching TRBD1 (5 bases). CDR1 and CDR2 (germline): GTSNPN, SVGIG (reference sequence). Trimming removed 4 bases from V and 5 bases from J, with 14 bases in between. The CDR3 loop spans 13 amino acids. CDR3 nucleotides: TGTGCCTGGATGGATACAGGTCGGTATGGCTACACCTTC. Protein sequence: CAWMDTGRYGYTF.

This clone showed up just a few times. The CDR3 protein is CASSLAGGDSPLHF. The CDR3 nucleotides are TGTGCCAGCAGCTTGGCAGGGGGCGATTCACCCCTCCACTTT. The rearrangement uses TRBV5-6 and TRBJ1-6, with TRBD1 matching over 8 bases. The CDR3 has 14 residues. V shed 0 bases and J 8 bases; nucleotides not matched to a gene: 1. CDR1 and CDR2 from the germline V gene are SGHDT and YYEEEE.

The genes are TRBV7-3 and TRBJ1-1; 8 bases are a match to TRBD1. This CDR3 is built from 18 residues. V was pared by 1 base and J by 4 bases, with 14 bases of the junction left unmatched. Per the germline V gene, CDR1 is SGHTA and CDR2 is FQGTGA. In DNA, the CDR3 is TGTGCCAGCAGCTTAAACGCTCCAGGGGGCTCTGGAAGCACTGAAGCTTTCTTT. Translating gives CASSLNAPGGSGSTEAFF.

The chain links TRBV5-4 to TRBJ2-5; 8 nucleotides agree with TRBD2. The CDR3 totals 13 residues. The J segment lost 7 bases and the V segment lost 3 bases, leaving 5 bases of the junction unmatched. The germline V gene encodes CDR1 SGHNT and CDR2 YYREEE (reference sequence). For the CDR3, the DNA is TGTGCCAGCAGCTCGGGACTAGAAGGGACCCAGTACTTC. Residues: CASSSGLEGTQYF.

This clone was seen more than once but under ten times. This rearrangement joins TRBV5-5 to TRBJ2-5; 9 nucleotides line up with TRBD2. In germline, CDR1 is SGHKS, CDR2 YYEKEE (reference sequence). The length of the CDR3 is 17 residues. The V segment lost 1 base and the J segment 6 bases; nucleotides outside the gene matches: 13. The CDR3 nucleotides are TGTGCCAGCAGCTTGTCGTTGGCGGGGGGGTCGGTAAAGACCCAGTACTTC. This encodes CASSLSLAGGSVKTQYF.

This chain joins TRBV9 and TRBJ2-1, with 10 bases lining up with TRBD2. The V and J ends lost 7 bases and 3 bases, in that order; junction bases with no gene match: 10. Germline CDR1 is SGDLS and CDR2 is YYNGEE. The CDR3 loop spans 16 amino acids. CDR3 bases: TGTGCCAGCGGTTCTAGCGGGGGTACGATCTACAATGAGCAGTTCTTC. This translates into CASGSSGGTIYNEQFF.

The chain joins TRBV28 to TRBJ1-1; 8 positions match TRBD1. CDR1 and CDR2 (germline): MDHEN, SYDVKM. This CDR3 is built from 15 residues. V trimming: 6 bases; J trimming: 0 bases; junction bases outside the gene matches: 6. CDR3 bases: TGTGCCAGCAGACAAAGACAGGGGTTGAACACTGAAGCTTTCTTT. It yields the protein CASRQRQGLNTEAFF.

The genes are TRBV3-1 (or the pseudogene TRBV3-2) and TRBJ2-6, with 10 bases lining up with TRBD1. Germline CDR1 LGHDT, CDR2 YNNKEL (reference sequence). The CDR3 spans 19 residues. Trimming removed 0 bases from V and 0 bases from J; junction bases left unmatched: 5. CDR3 in amino acids: CASSQEDRGRLSGANVLTF. The CDR3 DNA follows: TGTGCCAGCAGCCAAGAAGACAGGGGGCGCCTCTCTGGGGCCAACGTCCTGACTTTC.

V usage is TRBV5-1 and J usage is TRBJ2-7; 9 nucleotides match TRBD1. CDR3 size: 14 residues. V trimming: 2 bases; J trimming: 6 bases; junction bases outside the gene matches: 6. Germline-derived CDR1 and CDR2 are SGHRS and YFSETQ. The CDR3 protein is CASSLGTGMGEQYF. As DNA, the CDR3 is TGCGCCAGCAGCTTAGGGACAGGGATGGGCGAGCAGTACTTC.

This clone was seen just once. V and J are TRBV28 and TRBJ1-6, with D uncertain. Germline V CDR1 and CDR2: MDHEN, SYDVKM. V was shortened by 6 bases and J by 13 bases, with 13 bases between the two germline ends. CDR3 length: 12 amino acids. CDR3 bases: TGTGCCAGCAGCAGACCTGAACAGCCCCTCCACTTT. It is translated as CASSRPEQPLHF.

The CDR3, as DNA: TGTGCCACCAGTGAGGGTACTAATGAAAAACTGTTTTTT. This gives the protein CATSEGTNEKLFF. V is TRBV15 and J is TRBJ1-4; D remains unclear. The V end lost 6 bases, the J end lost 2 bases, and 7 bases lay between the germline ends. CDR3 length equals 13 residues. The germline V gene has CDR1 LNHNV and CDR2 YYDKDF (reference sequence).

This clone has a handful of counts. This chain's CDR3 is CASSSQAGANTGELFF. CDR3 DNA: TGTGCCAGCAGCTCCCAAGCGGGAGCGAACACCGGGGAGCTGTTTTTT. The chain couples TRBV5-4 to TRBJ2-2, with 8 bases matching TRBD2. CDR1 and CDR2 (germline): SGHNT, YYREEE (reference sequence). This CDR3 comprises 16 residues. Trimming cost V 3 bases and J 0 bases; bases outside gene matches: 4.

The rearrangement links TRBV11-2 to TRBJ1-2; 9 bases are a match to TRBD1. The CDR3 length is 17 residues. J gave up 5 bases and V 5 bases, and 15 bases lay outside the gene matches. Germline V gives CDR1 SGHAT, CDR2 FQNNGV. CDR3 in DNA: TGTGCCAGCAGCGGCCGGGACAGGGTTAAGAGGTTGTATGGCTACACCTTC. Protein: CASSGRDRVKRLYGYTF.

The V and J genes are TRBV14 and TRBJ2-3; TRBD1 matches at 8 bases. Germline CDR1 SGHDN, CDR2 FVKESK. The CDR3 is made up of 17 amino acids. V trimming: 2 bases; J trimming: 0 bases; junction bases outside the gene matches: 7. CDR3 protein: CASSQQGAQLSTDTQYF. The CDR3 coding sequence is TGTGCCAGCAGCCAACAGGGGGCCCAACTTAGCACAGATACGCAGTATTTT. Looking up the rest from reference TRBV14 and TRBJ2-3 gives the full variable domain: EAGVTQFPSHSVIEKGQTVTLRCDPISGHDNLYWYRRVMGKEIKFLLHFVKESKQDESGMPNNRFLAERTGGTYSTLKVQPAELEDSGVYFCASSQQGAQLSTDTQYFGPGTRLTVL.

The chain is built from TRBV4-3 and TRBJ2-1; 15 nucleotides match TRBD2. The trim removed 6 bases at V and 9 bases at J, leaving 6 bases unmatched. This CDR3 has 15 amino acids. Germline CDR1 is LGHNA and CDR2 is YSLEER. The CDR3: CASRLGLAGGPEQFF. CDR3 coding DNA: TGCGCCAGCAGGCTCGGACTAGCGGGGGGGCCTGAGCAGTTCTTC.